This T cell receptor (beta chain) was obtained from a study of radiation and T cells in renal cell carcinoma. Study-wide points: In blood, top tumor clones expanded by 2 weeks, shrinking by 4. Without pretreatment biopsies, baseline tumor clonotype presence was undetermined.

Time point noted: blood 4 weeks post-SBRT, at nephrectomy. Sample treatment: 15 Gy SBRT to primary tumor, nephrectomy 4 weeks later. Nephrectomy followed 15 Gy stereotactic body radiation by 4 weeks. The patient's renal cell carcinoma had clear cell pathology. V was pared by 0 bases and J by 7 bases, with 4 bases of the junction left unmatched. The CDR3 is made up of 15 amino acids. Germline CDR1 and CDR2: SGDLS and YYNGEE. Worth noting for this clone: What it recognizes is unknown.

Profiling relied on immunoSEQ multiplex PCR, and the TCRdb table lists in-frame clones only, not all of them. The sample holds around 100,000 clones, 80% to 90% seen once. Sequenced material: blood, taken from a patient whose treatment included radiotherapy and nephrectomy. The V gene is TRBV9, the J gene TRBJ2-2, with TRBD2 identical over 9 bases. This receptor was taken from a man between 60 and 75 years old with renal cell carcinoma. The CDR3 nucleotides are TGTGCCAGCAGCGTAGGACTAGCGGACTTCGGGGAGCTGTTTTTT. Translation: CASSVGLADFGELFF.